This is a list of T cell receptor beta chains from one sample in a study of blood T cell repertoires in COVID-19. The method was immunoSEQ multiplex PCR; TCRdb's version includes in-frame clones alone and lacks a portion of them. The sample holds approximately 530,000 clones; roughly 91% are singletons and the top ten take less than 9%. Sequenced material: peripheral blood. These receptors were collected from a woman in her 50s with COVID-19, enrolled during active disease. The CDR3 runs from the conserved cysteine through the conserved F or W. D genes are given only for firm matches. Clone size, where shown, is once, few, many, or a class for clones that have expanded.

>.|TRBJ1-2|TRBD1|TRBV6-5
TGTGCCAGCCGGGACAGCCTCTATGGCTACACCTTC
CASRDSLYGYTF
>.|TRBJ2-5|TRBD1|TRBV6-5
TGTGCCAGATCCGGGACAGGGATAGAGACCCAGTACTTC
CARSGTGIETQYF
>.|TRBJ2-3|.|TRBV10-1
TGCGCCAGCAGTGATGACAGAAACACAGATACGCAGTATTTT
CASSDDRNTDTQYF
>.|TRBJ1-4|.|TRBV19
TGTGCCAGTAGTTCCGAAGCCCGGGGTGAAAAACTGTTTTTT
CASSSEARGEKLFF
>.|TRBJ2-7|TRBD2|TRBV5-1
TGCGCCAGCAGCACGGGACTAGCGGCCTACGAGCAGTACTTC
CASSTGLAAYEQYF
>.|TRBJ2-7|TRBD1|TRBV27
TGTGCCAGCAGGCCACTCGACAGGGGGAAAACCTCCTACGAGCAGTACTTC
CASRPLDRGKTSYEQYF
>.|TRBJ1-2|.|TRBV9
TGTGCCAGCAGCCCCAGCCCCCGGAGGGATGGCTACACCTTC
CASSPSPRRDGYTF
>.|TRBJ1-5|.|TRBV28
TGTGCCAGCAGTCTCCGTGGTAGTAATCAGCCCCAGCATTTT
CASSLRGSNQPQHF
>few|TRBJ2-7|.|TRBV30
TGTGCCTGGGGTAAGGAGGGGACCTACGAGCAGTACTTC
CAWGKEGTYEQYF
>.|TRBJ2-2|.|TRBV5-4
TGTGCCAGCAGCTTGGGACAAACCGGGGAGCTGTTTTTT
CASSLGQTGELFF
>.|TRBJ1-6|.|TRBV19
TGTGCCAGTAGTATTAAGACAGGTCGTAATTCACCCCTCCACTTT
CASSIKTGRNSPLHF
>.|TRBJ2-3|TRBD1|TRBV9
TGTGCCAGCAGCGTAGGGATAGGGACAGGGACAGATACGCAGTATTTT
CASSVGIGTGTDTQYF
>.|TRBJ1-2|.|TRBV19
TGTGCCAGTAGTATAATTGGTGAGGATGGCTACACCTTC
CASSIIGEDGYTF
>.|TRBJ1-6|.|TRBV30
TGTGCCTGGTCGGCAGGGGAGTTAGAATCACCCCTCCACTTT
CAWSAGELESPLHF
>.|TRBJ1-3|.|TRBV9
TGTGCCAGCAGCGCGTCGTCTCCTGGAAACACCATATATTTT
CASSASSPGNTIYF
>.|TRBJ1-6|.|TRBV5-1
TGCGCCAGCAGCCCCTCCTCCCTCCGCAGTTCACCCCTCCACTTT
CASSPSSLRSSPLHF
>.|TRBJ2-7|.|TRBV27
TGTGCCAGCAGTTCCGGACAGTCCTACGAGCAGTACTTC
CASSSGQSYEQYF
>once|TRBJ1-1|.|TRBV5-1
TGCGCCAGCAGCTTGGCTTCCGGGAACACTGAAGCTTTCTTT
CASSLASGNTEAFF
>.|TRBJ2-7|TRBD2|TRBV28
TGTGCCAGCAGTACTAGCGGGGGGATCTACGAGCAGTACTTC
CASSTSGGIYEQYF
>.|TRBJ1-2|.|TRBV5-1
TGCGCCAGCAGCTTGGGGGCAGGGGCCGATGGCTACACCTTC
CASSLGAGADGYTF
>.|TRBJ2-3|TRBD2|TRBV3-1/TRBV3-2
TGTGCCAGCAGCCAAGGCGGGGCCCTAGCGGGGACAGATACGCAGTATTTT
CASSQGGALAGTDTQYF
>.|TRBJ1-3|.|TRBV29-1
TGCAGCGTTGAAGGGACAGTGGGAAACACCATATATTTT
CSVEGTVGNTIYF
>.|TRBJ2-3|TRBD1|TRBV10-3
TGTGCCATCACTGACAGGGGATTTAGCACAGATACGCAGTATTTT
CAITDRGFSTDTQYF
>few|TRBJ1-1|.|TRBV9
TGTGCCAGCAGCGTAGGGGAGGGGATGAACACTGAAGCTTTCTTT
CASSVGEGMNTEAFF
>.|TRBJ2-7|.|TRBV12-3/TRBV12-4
TGTGCCAGCAGCTTAAAGCGGGCCTACGAGCAGTACTTC
CASSLKRAYEQYF
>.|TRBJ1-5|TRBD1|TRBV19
TGTGCCACTTCGGGGACAGTTAATCAGCCCCAGCATTTT
CATSGTVNQPQHF
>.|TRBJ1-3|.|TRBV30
TGTGCCTGGATCCGAGCTGGAAACACCATATATTTT
CAWIRAGNTIYF
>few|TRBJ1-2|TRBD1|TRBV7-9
TGTGCCAGCAGCTTAAGGGGACAGGGGTTTGGCTACACCTTC
CASSLRGQGFGYTF
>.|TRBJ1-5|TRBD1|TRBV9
TGTGCCAGCAGCGTAAAAGGGACAGTTAGCAATCAGCCCCAGCATTTT
CASSVKGTVSNQPQHF
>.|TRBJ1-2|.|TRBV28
TGTGCCAGCGATAATAGGGTGGGACTGGGAGGCTACACCTTC
CASDNRVGLGGYTF
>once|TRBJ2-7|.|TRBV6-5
TGTGCCAGCAGTCGTCAGGGCCCCTACGAGCAGTACTTC
CASSRQGPYEQYF
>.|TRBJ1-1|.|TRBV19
TGTGCCAGTAGCCCCATTCGGGGGGCCGATGAAGCTTTCTTT
CASSPIRGADEAFF